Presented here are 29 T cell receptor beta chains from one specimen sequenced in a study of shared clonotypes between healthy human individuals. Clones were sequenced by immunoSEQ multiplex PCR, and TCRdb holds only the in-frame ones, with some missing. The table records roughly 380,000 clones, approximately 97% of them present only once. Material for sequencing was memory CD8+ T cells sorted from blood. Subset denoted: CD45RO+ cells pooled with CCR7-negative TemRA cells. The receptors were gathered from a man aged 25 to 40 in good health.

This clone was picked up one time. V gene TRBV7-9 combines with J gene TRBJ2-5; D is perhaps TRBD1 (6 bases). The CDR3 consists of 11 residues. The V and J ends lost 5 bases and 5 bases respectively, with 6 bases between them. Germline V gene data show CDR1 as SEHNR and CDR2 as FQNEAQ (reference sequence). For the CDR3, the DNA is TGTGCCAGCAGCCAGGGGGAGACCCAGTACTTC. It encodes CASSQGETQYF.

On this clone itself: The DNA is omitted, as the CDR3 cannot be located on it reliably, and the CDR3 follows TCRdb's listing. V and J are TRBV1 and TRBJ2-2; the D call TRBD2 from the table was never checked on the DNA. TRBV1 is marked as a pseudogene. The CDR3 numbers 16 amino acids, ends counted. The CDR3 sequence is CTSSQVGSGSSGELFF.

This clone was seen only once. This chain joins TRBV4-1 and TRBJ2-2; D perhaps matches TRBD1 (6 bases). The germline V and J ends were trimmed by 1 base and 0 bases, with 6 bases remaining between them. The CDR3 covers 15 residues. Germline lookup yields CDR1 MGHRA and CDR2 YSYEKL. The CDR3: CASSQGTANTGELFF. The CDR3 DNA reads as TGCGCCAGCAGCCAAGGGACAGCGAACACCGGGGAGCTGTTTTTT.

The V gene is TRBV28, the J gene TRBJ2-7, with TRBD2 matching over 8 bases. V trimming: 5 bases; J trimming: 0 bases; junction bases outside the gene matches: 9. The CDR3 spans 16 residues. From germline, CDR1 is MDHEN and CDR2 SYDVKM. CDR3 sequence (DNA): TGTGCCAGCAGTGCCTTTTCTAGCGGGCCCTCCTACGAGCAGTACTTC. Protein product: CASSAFSSGPSYEQYF.

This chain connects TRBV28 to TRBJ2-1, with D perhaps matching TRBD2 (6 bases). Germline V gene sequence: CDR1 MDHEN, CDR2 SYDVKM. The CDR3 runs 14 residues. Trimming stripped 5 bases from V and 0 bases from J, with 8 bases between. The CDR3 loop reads CASSRGSSYNEQFF. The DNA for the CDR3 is TGTGCCAGCAGTCGGGGGAGCTCCTACAATGAGCAGTTCTTC.

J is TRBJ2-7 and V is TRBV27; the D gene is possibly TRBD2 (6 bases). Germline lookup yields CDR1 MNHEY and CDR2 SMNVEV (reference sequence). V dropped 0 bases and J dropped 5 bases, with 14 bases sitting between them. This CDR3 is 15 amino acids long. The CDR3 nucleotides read TGTGCCAGCAGTTTATCCGTGGGAGGAGGGGACGAGCAGTACTTC. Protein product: CASSLSVGGGDEQYF.

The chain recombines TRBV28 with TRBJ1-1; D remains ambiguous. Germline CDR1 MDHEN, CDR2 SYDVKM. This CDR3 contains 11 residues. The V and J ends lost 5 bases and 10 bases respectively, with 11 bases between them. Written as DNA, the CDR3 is TGTGCCAGCAGTCCCCGGGGTGTAGCTTTCTTT. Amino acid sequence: CASSPRGVAFF.

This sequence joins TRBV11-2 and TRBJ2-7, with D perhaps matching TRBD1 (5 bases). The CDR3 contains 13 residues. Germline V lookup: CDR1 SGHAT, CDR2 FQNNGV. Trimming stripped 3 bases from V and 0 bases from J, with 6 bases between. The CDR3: CASSFRDSYEQYF. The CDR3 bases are TGTGCCAGCAGCTTCAGGGACTCCTACGAGCAGTACTTC.

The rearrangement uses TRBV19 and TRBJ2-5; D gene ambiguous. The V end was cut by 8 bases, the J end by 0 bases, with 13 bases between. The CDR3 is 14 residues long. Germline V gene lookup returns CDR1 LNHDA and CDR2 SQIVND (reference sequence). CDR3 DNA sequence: TGTGCCAGTGCCTGGCGGCACAACCAAGAGACCCAGTACTTC. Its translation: CASAWRHNQETQYF.

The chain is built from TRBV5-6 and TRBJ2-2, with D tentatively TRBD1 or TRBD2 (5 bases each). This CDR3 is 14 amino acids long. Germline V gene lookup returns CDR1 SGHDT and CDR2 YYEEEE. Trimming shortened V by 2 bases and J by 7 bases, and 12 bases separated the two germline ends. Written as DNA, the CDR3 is TGTGCCAGCAGCTTTCAGGGACCGGACGGGGAGCTGTTTTTT. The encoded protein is CASSFQGPDGELFF. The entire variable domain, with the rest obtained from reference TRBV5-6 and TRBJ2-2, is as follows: DAGVTQSPTHLIKTRGQQVTLRCSPKSGHDTVSWYQQALGQGPQFIFQYYEEEERQRGNFPDRFSGHQFPNYSSELNVNALLLGDSALYLCASSFQGPDGELFFGEGSRLTVL.

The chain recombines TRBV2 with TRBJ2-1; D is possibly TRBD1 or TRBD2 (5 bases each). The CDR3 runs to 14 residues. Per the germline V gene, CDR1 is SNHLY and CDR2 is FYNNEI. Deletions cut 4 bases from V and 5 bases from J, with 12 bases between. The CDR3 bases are TGTGCCAGCAGTGCCTGGGGGAGAGACAATGAGCAGTTCTTC. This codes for CASSAWGRDNEQFF.

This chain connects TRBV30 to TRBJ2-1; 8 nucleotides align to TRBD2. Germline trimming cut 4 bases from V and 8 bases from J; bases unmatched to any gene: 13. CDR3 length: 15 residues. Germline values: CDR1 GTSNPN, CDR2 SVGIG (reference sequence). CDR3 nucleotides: TGTGCCTGGAAATTGGGAGCGGGAGAGATCGATGAGCAGTTCTTC. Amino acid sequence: CAWKLGAGEIDEQFF.

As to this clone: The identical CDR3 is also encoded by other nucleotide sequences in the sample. CDR3 DNA: TGTGCCAGCAGCTTAGTTGGCAATCAGCCCCAGCATTTT. Translating gives CASSLVGNQPQHF. This chain joins TRBV7-2 and TRBJ1-5; D unresolved. Trimming stripped 1 base from V and 2 bases from J, with 3 bases between. The CDR3 is 13 amino acids. The germline V gene has CDR1 SGHTA and CDR2 FQGNSA.

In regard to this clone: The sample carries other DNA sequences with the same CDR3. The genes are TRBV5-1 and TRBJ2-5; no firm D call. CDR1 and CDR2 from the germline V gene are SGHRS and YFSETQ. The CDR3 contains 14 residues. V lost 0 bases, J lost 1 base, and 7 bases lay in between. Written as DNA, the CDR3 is TGCGCCAGCAGCTTGGGGGGTTTCCAAGAGACCCAGTACTTC. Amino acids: CASSLGGFQETQYF.

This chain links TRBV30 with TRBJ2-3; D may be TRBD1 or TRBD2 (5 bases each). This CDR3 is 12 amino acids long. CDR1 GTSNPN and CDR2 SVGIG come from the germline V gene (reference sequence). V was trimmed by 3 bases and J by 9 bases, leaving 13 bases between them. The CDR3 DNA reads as TGTGCCTGGAGATCCGGGACGTTAACGCAGTATTTT. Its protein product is CAWRSGTLTQYF.

The CDR3 loop is CAWSRGQGWGQEKLFF. In nucleotides, the CDR3 is TGTGCCTGGAGTAGGGGGCAGGGATGGGGACAGGAAAAACTGTTTTTT. The chain joins TRBV30 to TRBJ1-4; TRBD1 agrees at 7 bases. The CDR3 has 16 residues. Unmatched junction bases numbered 14, after V lost 2 bases and J lost 8 bases. The germline gives CDR1 GTSNPN, CDR2 SVGIG (reference sequence).

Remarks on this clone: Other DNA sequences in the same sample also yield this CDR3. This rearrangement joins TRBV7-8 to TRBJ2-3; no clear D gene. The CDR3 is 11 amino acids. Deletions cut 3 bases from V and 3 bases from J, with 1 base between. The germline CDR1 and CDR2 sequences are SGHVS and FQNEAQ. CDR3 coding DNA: TGTGCCAGCAGCTTGACAGATACGCAGTATTTT. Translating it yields CASSLTDTQYF.

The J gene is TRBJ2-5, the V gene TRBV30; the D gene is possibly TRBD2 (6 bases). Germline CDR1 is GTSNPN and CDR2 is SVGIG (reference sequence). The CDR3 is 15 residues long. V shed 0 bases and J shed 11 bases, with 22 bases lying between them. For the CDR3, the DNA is TGTGCCTGGAGTGTGACGGACTACCTAAGCAAGGCACAGTACTTC. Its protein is CAWSVTDYLSKAQYF. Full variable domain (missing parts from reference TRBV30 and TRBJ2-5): SQTIHQWPATLVQPVGSPLSLECTVEGTSNPNLYWYRQAAGRGLQLLFYSVGIGQISSEVPQNLSASRPQDRQFILSSKKLLLSDSGFYLCAWSVTDYLSKAQYFGPGTRLLVL.

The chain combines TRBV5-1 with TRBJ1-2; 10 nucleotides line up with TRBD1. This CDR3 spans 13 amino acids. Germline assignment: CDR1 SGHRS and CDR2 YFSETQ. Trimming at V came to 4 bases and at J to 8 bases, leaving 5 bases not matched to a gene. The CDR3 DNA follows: TGCGCCAGCAGCGCGGGACAGGGGAGCGGCTACACCTTC. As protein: CASSAGQGSGYTF.

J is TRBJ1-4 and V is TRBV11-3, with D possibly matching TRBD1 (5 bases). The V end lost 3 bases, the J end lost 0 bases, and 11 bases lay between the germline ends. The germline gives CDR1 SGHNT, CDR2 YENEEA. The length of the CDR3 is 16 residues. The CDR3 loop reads CASSFRGRSTNEKLFF. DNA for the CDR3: TGTGCCAGCAGCTTCCGGGGCAGATCAACTAATGAAAAACTGTTTTTT.

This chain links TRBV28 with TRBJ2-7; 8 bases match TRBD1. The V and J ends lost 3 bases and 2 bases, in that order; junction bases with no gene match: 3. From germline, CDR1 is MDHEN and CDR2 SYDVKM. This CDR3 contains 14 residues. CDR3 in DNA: TGTGCCAGCAGTTTCAGGGGGCAAACCTACGAGCAGTACTTC. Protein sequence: CASSFRGQTYEQYF.

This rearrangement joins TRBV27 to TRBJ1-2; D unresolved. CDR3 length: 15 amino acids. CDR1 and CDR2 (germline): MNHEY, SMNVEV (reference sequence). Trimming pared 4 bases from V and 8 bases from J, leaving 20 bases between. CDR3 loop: CASSSRAPRTFGYTF. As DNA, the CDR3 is TGTGCCAGCAGTTCCCGGGCCCCCCGGACCTTCGGCTACACCTTC.

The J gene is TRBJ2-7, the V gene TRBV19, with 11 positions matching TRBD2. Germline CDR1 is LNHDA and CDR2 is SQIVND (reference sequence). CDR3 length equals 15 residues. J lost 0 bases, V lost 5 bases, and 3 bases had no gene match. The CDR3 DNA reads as TGTGCCAGTAGTTTTACTAGCGGGAGCTCCTACGAGCAGTACTTC. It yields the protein CASSFTSGSSYEQYF.

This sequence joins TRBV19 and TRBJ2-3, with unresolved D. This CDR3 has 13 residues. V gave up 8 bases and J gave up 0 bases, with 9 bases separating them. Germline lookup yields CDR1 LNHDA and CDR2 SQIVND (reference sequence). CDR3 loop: CASALTSTDTQYF. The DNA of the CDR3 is TGTGCCAGTGCCTTGACTAGCACAGATACGCAGTATTTT.

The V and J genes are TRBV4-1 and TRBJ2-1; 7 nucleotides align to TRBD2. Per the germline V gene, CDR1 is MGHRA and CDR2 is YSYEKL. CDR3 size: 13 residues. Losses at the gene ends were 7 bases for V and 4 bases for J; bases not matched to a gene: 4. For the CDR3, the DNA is TGCGCCAGCACGGCGGGAGCTTACAATGAGCAGTTCTTC. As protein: CASTAGAYNEQFF.

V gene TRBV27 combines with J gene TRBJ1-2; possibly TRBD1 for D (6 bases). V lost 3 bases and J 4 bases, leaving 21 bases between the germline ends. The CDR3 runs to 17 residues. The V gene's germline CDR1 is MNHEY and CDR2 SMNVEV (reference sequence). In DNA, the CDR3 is TGTGCCAGCAGTTTCTCCCCTTATGCGGGGGCTGGCTATGGCTACACCTTC. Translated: CASSFSPYAGAGYGYTF.

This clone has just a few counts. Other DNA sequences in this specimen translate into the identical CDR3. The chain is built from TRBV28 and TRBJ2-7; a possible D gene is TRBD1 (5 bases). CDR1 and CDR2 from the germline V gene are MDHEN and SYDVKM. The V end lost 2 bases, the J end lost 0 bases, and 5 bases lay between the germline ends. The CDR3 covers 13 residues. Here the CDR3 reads CASSLDSSYEQYF. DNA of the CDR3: TGTGCCAGCAGTTTAGACAGCTCCTACGAGCAGTACTTC.

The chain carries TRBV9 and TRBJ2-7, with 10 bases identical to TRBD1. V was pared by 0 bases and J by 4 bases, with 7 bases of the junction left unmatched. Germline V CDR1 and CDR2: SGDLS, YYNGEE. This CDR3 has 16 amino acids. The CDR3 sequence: CASSVGDRGPLYEQYF. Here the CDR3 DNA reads TGTGCCAGCAGCGTAGGCGACAGGGGGCCGCTTTACGAGCAGTACTTC.

The chain's CDR3 is CAASLDSNQPQHF. CDR3 DNA: TGTGCCGCCTCGTTGGATAGCAATCAGCCCCAGCATTTT. This chain connects TRBV30 to TRBJ1-5, with D hard to call. V dropped 8 bases and J dropped 0 bases, with 11 bases sitting between them. The germline gives CDR1 GTSNPN, CDR2 SVGIG (reference sequence). The CDR3 consists of 13 residues.